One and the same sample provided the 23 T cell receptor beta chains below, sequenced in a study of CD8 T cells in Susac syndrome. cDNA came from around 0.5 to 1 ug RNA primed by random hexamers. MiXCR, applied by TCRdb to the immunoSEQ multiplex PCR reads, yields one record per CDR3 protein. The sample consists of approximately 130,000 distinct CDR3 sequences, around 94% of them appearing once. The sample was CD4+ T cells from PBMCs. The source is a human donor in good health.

The CDR3 sequence: CASSTHTSTDTQYF. The CDR3 DNA sequence: TGTGCCAGCAGCACCCATACTAGCACAGATACGCAGTATTTT. This rearrangement joins TRBV9 to TRBJ2-3, with D uncertain. V was trimmed by 4 bases and J by 0 bases, leaving 9 bases between them. Germline V lookup: CDR1 SGDLS, CDR2 YYNGEE. CDR3 length equals 14 residues.

CDR3 loop: CASSFLFTGPTPGETQYF. CDR3 nucleotides: TGTGCCAGCAGCTTCCTTTTTACGGGACCCACACCGGGAGAGACCCAGTACTTC. The chain employs TRBV5-6 and TRBJ2-5; D is tentatively TRBD1 or TRBD2 (5 bases each). CDR3 length equals 18 residues. The V end lost 2 bases, the J end lost 4 bases, and 24 bases lay between the germline ends. The germline V gene has CDR1 SGHDT and CDR2 YYEEEE.

Here the CDR3 DNA reads TGTGCCAGCAGCTTACTAGCGGTGGAAGAGACCCAGTACTTC. Amino acids: CASSLLAVEETQYF. V and J are TRBV7-9 and TRBJ2-5; 7 nucleotides match TRBD2. V trimming: 2 bases; J trimming: 3 bases; junction bases outside the gene matches: 3. The CDR3 covers 14 residues. From germline, CDR1 is SEHNR and CDR2 FQNEAQ (reference sequence).

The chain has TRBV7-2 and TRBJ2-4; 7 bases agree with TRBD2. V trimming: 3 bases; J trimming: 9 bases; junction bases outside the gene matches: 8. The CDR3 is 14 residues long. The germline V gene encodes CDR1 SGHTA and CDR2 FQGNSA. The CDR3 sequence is CASSFSGTGGIQYF. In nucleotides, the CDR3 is TGTGCCAGCAGCTTCAGCGGGACGGGGGGCATTCAGTACTTC.

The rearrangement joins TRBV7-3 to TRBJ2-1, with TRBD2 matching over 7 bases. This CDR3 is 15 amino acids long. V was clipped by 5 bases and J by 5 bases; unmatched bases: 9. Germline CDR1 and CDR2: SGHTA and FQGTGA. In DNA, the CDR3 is TGTGCCAGCAGCAAGGCCGGGACTACTAACAATGAGCAGTTCTTC. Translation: CASSKAGTTNNEQFF.

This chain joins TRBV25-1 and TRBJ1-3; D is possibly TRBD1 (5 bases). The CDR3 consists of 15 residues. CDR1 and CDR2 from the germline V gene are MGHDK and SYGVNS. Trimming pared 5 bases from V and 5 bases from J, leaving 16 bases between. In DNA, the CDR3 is TGTGCCAGCAGTTCTGTTAGCAGGGCGAGAAACACCATATATTTT. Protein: CASSSVSRARNTIYF. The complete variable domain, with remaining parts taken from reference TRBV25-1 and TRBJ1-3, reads EADIYQTPRYLVIGTGKKITLECSQTMGHDKMYWYQQDPGMELHLIHYSYGVNSTEKGDLSSESTVSRIRTEHFPLTLESARPSHTSQYLCASSSVSRARNTIYFGEGSWLTVV.

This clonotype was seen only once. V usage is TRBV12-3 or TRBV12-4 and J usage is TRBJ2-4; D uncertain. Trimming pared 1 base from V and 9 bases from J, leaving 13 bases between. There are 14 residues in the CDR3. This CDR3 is CASSLEDRNSIQYF. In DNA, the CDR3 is TGTGCCAGCAGTTTAGAAGACCGTAACAGCATTCAGTACTTC.

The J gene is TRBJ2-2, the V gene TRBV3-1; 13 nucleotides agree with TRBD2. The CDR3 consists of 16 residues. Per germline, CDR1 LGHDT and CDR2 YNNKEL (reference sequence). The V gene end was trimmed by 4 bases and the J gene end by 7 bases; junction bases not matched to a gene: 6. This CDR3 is CASSPGLAGVRGELFF. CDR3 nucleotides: TGTGCCAGCAGCCCAGGACTAGCGGGAGTCCGCGGGGAGCTGTTTTTT.

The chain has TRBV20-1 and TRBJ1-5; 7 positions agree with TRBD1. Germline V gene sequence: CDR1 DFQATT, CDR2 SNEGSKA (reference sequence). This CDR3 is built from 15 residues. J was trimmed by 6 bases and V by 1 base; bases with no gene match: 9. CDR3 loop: CSARAGGGFGQPQHF. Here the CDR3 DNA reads TGCAGTGCTAGAGCAGGGGGTGGATTCGGTCAGCCCCAGCATTTT.

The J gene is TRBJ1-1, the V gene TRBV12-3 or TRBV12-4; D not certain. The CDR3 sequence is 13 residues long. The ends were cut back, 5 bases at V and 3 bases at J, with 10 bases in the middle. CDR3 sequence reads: CASSLPGYTEAFF. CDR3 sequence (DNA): TGTGCCAGCAGTCTACCAGGTTACACTGAAGCTTTCTTT.

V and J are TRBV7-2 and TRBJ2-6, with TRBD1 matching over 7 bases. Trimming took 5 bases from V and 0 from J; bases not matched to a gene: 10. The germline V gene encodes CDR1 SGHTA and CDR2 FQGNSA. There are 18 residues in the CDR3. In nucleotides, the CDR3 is TGTGCCAGCAGCCCACGGACAGGATATCGCTCTGGGGCCAACGTCCTGACTTTC. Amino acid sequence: CASSPRTGYRSGANVLTF.

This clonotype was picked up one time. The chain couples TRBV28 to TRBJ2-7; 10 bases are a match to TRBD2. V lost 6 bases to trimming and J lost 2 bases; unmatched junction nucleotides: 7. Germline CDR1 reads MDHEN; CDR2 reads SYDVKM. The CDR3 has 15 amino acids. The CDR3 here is CASREASGRAYEQYF. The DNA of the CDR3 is TGTGCCAGCAGGGAAGCCAGCGGGAGGGCCTACGAGCAGTACTTC.

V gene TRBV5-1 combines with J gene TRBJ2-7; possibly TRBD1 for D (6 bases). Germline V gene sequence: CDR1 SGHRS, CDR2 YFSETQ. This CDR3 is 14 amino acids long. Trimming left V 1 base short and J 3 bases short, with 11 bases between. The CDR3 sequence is CASSLQRDNYEQYF. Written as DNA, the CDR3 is TGCGCCAGCAGCTTGCAAAGGGACAACTACGAGCAGTACTTC.

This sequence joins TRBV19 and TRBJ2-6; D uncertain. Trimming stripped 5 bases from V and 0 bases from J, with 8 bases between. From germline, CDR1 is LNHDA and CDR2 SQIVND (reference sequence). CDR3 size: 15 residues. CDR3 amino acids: CASSPLDSGANVLTF. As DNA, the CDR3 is TGTGCCAGTAGTCCCCTAGACTCTGGGGCCAACGTCCTGACTTTC.

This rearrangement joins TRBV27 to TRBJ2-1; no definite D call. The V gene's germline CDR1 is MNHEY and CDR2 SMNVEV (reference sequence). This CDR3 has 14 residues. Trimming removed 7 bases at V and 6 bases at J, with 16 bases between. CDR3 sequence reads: CASIGVLTPNEQFF. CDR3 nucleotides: TGTGCCAGCATCGGCGTCCTCACTCCCAATGAGCAGTTCTTC.

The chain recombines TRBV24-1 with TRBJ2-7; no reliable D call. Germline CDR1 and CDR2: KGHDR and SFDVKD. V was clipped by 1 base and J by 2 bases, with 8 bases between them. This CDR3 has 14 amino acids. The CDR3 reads CATSDLTTPYEQYF. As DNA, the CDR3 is TGTGCCACCAGTGATTTAACCACTCCCTACGAGCAGTACTTC.

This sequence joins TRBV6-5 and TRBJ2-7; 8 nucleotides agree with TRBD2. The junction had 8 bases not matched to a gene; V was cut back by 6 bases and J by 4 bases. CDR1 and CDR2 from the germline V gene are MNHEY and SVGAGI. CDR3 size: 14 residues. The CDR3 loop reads CASRFGGGSYEQYF. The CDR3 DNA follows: TGTGCCAGCAGGTTCGGGGGGGGGAGTTACGAGCAGTACTTC.

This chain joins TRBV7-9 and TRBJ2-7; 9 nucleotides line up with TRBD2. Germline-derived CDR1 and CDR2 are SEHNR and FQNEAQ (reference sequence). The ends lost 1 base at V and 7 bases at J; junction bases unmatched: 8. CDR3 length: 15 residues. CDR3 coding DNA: TGTGCCAGCAGCTTAGGGGTAGCGGGAGCCGGGGAGCAGTACTTC. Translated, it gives CASSLGVAGAGEQYF.

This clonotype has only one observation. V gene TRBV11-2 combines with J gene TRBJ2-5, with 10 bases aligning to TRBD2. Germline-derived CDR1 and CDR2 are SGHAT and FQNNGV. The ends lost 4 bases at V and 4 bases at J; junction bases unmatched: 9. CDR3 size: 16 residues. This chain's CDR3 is CASSWSGSSGRETQYF. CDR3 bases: TGTGCCAGCAGCTGGAGTGGTTCTAGCGGGAGAGAGACCCAGTACTTC.

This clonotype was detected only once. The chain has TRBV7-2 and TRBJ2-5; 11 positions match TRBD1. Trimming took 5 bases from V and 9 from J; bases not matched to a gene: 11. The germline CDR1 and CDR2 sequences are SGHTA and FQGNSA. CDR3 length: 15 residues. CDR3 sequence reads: CASSPGTGGSRAQYF. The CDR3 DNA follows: TGTGCCAGCAGCCCCGGGACAGGGGGGAGTAGGGCCCAGTACTTC. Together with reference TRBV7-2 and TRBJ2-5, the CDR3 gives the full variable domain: GAGVSQSPSNKVTEKGKDVELRCDPISGHTALYWYRQSLGQGLEFLIYFQGNSAPDKSGLPSDRFSAERTGGSVSTLTIQRTQQEDSAVYLCASSPGTGGSRAQYFGPGTRLLVL.

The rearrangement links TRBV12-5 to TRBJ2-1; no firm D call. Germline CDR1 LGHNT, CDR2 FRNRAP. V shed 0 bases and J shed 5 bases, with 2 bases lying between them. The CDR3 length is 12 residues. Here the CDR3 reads CASGLVNNEQFF. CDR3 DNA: TGTGCTAGTGGTTTGGTAAACAATGAGCAGTTCTTC.

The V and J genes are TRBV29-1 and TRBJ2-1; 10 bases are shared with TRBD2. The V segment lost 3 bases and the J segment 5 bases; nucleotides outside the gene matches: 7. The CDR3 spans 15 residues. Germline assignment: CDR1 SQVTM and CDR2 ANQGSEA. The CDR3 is CSVEYGTSDHNEQFF. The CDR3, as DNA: TGCAGCGTTGAGTACGGGACTAGCGATCACAATGAGCAGTTCTTC.

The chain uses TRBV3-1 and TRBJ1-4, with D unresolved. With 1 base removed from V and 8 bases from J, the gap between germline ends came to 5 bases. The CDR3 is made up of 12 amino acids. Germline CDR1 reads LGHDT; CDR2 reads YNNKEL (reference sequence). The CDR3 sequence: CASSQVREKLFF. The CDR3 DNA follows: TGTGCCAGCAGCCAAGTTCGGGAAAAACTGTTTTTT.